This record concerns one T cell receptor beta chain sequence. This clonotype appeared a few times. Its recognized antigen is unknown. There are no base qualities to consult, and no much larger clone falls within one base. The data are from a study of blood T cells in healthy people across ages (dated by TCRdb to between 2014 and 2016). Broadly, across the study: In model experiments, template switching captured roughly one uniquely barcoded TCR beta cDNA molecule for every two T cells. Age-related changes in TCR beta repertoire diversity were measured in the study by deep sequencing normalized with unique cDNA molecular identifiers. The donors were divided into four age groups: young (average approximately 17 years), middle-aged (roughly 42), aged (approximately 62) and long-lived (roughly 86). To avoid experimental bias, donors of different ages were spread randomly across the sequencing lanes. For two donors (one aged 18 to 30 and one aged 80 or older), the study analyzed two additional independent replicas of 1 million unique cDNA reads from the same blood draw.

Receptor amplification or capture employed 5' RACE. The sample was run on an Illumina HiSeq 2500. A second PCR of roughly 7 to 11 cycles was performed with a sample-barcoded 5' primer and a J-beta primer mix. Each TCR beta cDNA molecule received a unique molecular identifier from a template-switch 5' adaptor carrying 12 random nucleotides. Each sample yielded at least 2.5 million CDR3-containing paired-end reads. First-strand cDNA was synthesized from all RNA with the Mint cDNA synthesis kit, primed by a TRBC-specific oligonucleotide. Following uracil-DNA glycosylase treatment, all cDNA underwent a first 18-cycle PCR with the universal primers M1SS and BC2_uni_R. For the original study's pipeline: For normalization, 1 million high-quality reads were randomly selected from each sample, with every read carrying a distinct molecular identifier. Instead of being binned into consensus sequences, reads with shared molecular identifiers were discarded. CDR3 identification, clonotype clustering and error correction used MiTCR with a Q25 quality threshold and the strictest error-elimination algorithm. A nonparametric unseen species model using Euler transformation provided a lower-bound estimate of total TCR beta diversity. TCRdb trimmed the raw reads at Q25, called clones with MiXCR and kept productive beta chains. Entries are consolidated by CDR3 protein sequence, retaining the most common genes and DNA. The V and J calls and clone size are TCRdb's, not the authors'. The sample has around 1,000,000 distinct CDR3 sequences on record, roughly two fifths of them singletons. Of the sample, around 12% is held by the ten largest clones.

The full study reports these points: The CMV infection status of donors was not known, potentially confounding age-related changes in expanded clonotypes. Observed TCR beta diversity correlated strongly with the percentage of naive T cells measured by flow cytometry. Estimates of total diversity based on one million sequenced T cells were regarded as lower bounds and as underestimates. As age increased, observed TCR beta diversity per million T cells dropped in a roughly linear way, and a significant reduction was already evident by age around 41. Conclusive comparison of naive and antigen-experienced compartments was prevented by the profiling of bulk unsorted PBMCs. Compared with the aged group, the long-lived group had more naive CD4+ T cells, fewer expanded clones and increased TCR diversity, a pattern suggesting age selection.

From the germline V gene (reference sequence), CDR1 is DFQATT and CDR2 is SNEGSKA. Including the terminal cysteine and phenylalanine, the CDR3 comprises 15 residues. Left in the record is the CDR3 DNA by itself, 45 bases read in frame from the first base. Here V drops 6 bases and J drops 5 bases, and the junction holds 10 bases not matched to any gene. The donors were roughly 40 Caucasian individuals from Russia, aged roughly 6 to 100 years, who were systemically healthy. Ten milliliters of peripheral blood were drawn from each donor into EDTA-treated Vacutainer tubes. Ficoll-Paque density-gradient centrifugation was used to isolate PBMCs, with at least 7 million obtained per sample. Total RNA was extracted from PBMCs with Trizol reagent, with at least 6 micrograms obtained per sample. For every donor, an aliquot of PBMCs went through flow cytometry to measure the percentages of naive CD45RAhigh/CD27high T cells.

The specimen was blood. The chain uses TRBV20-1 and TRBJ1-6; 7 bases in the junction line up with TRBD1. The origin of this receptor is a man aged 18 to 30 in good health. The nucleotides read TGCAGTGCGAGTGCAAGGGGGCGCGATAATTCACCCCTCCACTTT. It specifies CSASARGRDNSPLHF.